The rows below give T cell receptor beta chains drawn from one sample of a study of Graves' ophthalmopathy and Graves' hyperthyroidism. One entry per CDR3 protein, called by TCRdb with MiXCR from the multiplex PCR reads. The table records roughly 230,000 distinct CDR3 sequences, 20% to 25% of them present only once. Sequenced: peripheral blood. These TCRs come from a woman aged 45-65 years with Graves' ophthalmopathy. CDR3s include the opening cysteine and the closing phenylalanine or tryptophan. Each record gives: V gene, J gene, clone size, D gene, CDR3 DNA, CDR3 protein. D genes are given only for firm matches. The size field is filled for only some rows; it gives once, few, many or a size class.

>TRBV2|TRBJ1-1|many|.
TGTGCCAATAGGAGGGGCGGGATCGGAAGGACTGAAGCTTTCTTT
CANRRGGIGRTEAFF
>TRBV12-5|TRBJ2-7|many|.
TGTGCTAGTTCTCGACAGGTGGGGGGGCCCTACGAGCAGTACTTC
CASSRQVGGPYEQYF
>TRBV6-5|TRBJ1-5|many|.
TGTGCCAGCAGTTACGTGGATAGTCAGCCCCAGCATTTT
CASSYVDSQPQHF
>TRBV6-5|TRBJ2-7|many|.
TGTGCCAGCAGTTACTCGGGTCAGGGGAGGGTCGAGCAGTACTTC
CASSYSGQGRVEQYF
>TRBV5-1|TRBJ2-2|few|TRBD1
TGCGCCAGCAGCACGCCGGGACAGTCAACCGGGGAGCTGTTTTTT
CASSTPGQSTGELFF
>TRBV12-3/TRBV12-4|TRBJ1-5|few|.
TGTGCCAGCAGTTTAGAAGTCTGGGGTCAGCCCCAGCATTTT
CASSLEVWGQPQHF
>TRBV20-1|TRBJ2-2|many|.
TGCAGTGCTCCAGAGAAGGGGCGCGGAGGCACCGGGGAGCTGTTTTTT
CSAPEKGRGGTGELFF
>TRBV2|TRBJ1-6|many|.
TGTGCCAGCAGTGAAGCGCGGGGACGCCGGACACCCCTCCACTTT
CASSEARGRRTPLHF
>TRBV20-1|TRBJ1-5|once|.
TGCAGTGCTAGAGTTCAAGAGAACAGCAATCAGCCCCAGCATTTT
CSARVQENSNQPQHF
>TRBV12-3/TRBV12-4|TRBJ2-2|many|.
TGTGCCAGCAGCTCACAGGGTTTTAGTAACACCGGGGAGCTGTTTTTT
CASSSQGFSNTGELFF
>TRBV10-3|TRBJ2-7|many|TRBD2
TGTGCCATCAGGGCTAGCGGGAGCTACGAGCAGTACTTC
CAIRASGSYEQYF
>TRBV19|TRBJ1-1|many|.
TGTGCCAGTAGTCGAGAAGGACTGAACACTGAAGCTTTCTTT
CASSREGLNTEAFF
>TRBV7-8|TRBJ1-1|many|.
TGTGCCAGCAGCTTAGCGCGTACTAGCACTGAAGCTTTCTTT
CASSLARTSTEAFF
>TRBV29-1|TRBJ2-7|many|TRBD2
TGCAGCGTTGTTAAGGGACTAGCGGGCCACGAGCAGTACTTC
CSVVKGLAGHEQYF
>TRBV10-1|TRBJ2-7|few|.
TGCGCCAGCAGTGAGAAGCCGGACAGATCCTACGAGCAGTACTTC
CASSEKPDRSYEQYF
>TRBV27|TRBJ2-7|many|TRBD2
TGTGCCAGCATAGAGCGGGAAGGTTACGAGCAGTACTTC
CASIEREGYEQYF
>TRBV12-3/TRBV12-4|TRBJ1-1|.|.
TGTGCCAGCAGTGACAGCTCTCCCACTGAAGCTTTCTTT
CASSDSSPTEAFF
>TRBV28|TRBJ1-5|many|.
TGTGCCAGCAGGGTTCAGGTGCAGCCCCAGCATTTT
CASRVQVQPQHF
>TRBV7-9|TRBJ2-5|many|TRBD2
TGTGCCAGCAGGGGAGGTGCTAGCGGGAACCAAGAGACCCAGTACTTC
CASRGGASGNQETQYF
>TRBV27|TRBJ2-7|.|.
TGTGCCAGCAGTCCTAGCACCGGGCCCTACGAGCAGTACTTC
CASSPSTGPYEQYF
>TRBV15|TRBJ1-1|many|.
TGTGCCACCAGCAGAACGCGGGGAGTAACTGAAGCTTTCTTT
CATSRTRGVTEAFF
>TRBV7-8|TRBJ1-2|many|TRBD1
TGTGCCAGCAGCTTATTCGAGGGGGCGATTGGCTACACCTTC
CASSLFEGAIGYTF
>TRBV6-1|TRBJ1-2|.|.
TGTGTCAGCGCCAACGTCAGGAGTAATAACTATGGCTACACCTTC
CVSANVRSNNYGYTF